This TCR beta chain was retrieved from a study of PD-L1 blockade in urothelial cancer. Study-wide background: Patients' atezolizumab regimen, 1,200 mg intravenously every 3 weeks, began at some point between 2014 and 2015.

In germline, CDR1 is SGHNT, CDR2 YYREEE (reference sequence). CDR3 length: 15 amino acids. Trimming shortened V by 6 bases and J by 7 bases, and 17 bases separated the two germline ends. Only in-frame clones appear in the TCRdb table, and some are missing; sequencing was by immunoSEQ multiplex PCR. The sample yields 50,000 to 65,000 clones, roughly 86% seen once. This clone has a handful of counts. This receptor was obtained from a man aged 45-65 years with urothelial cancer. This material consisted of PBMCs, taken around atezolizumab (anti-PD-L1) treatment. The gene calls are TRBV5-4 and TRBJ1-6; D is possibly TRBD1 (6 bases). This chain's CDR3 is CASTPGGSTNSPLHF. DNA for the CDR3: TGTGCCAGCACCCCTGGGGGCTCGACCAATTCACCCCTCCACTTT. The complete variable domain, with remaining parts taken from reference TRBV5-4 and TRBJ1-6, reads ETGVTQSPTHLIKTRGQQVTLRCSSQSGHNTVSWYQQALGQGPQFIFQYYREEENGRGNFPPRFSGLQFPNYSSELNVNALELDDSALYLCASTPGGSTNSPLHFGNGTRLTVT.